The sequence of this T cell receptor (beta chain) was determined in a study of shared clonotypes between healthy human individuals. Study-level background: Each donor's CD8 memory used one plate, CD8 naive two, each CD4 subset three. Study outcomes and limitations: Non-shared clonotypes had lower generation probabilities than clonotypes shared by all four sorted-subset donors.

Worth noting for this clone: Its matching antigen is unknown.

Positive CCR7 selection of CD45RO-negative cells yielded the naive CD8 cells, and terminally differentiated effector memory CD45RA+ cells were excluded. Assay used: immunoSEQ multiplex PCR; TCRdb lists only in-frame clones, some missing. The repertoire holds some 2,100,000 clones, with roughly 91% as singletons. The CDR3 has 17 amino acids. The germline gives CDR1 SGHVS, CDR2 FNYEAQ. V dropped 6 bases and J dropped 0 bases, with 17 bases sitting between them. J is TRBJ2-2 and V is TRBV7-6, with D maybe TRBD1 (6 bases). The sample consisted of naive CD8+ T cells from PBMCs. The receptor was derived from a man younger than 35 in good health. Some clones in this sample may be carry-over from other donors' samples. The CDR3 DNA follows: TGTGCCAGCAGTCGATCACTCTGGACAGCGAACACCGGGGAGCTGTTTTTT. Translating gives CASSRSLWTANTGELFF.